This is a list of T cell receptor beta chains from one sample in a study of T cell responses to AZD1222 COVID-19 vaccine. Measured with immunoSEQ multiplex PCR; TCRdb has only the in-frame clones, and not every one. The sample contains some 130,000 clones, approximately 88% of which appear only once. The sequenced sample was peripheral blood, obtained on day 0 of AZD1222 vaccination. These receptors came from an adult in good health. Both conserved end residues are trimmed from each CDR3. A D gene is named only where the DNA matches it firmly.

j_call v_call d_call cdr3_aa
TRBJ1-4 TRBV5-8 . ASSLAEITNEKLF
TRBJ2-1 TRBV28 TRBD2 ASSPLAGTVNEQF
TRBJ1-2 TRBV19 . ASSTFYGYT
TRBJ1-2 TRBV28 TRBD1 ASSSWDRYYGYT
TRBJ1-5 TRBV19 . ASSQSDQPQH
TRBJ2-7 TRBV27 . ASSTQGPYEQY
TRBJ1-1 TRBV7-9 TRBD1 ASSLGRGQGSEAF
TRBJ1-2 TRBV5-8 TRBD1 ASSPGQGYDGYT
TRBJ2-1 TRBV5-1 TRBD2 ASSLETTSGASSYNEQF
TRBJ2-2 TRBV2 . ASSVKSDTGELF
TRBJ2-5 TRBV19 . ASHGGLGSETQY
TRBJ1-6 TRBV27 TRBD1 ASSSRQGMSLH
TRBJ2-1 TRBV4-1 . ASSHPTVPREQF
TRBJ2-3 TRBV29-1 TRBD1 SVGRAGTGTDTQY
TRBJ1-2 TRBV28 TRBD1 ASSPGTVLGYT
TRBJ1-1 TRBV28 . ASRLPQGSTEAF
TRBJ1-6 TRBV2 TRBD1 ASSEGGQGTLH
TRBJ2-7 TRBV9 TRBD1 ASSPRDSSYEQY
TRBJ1-3 TRBV4-2 . ASSQDRGSTGNTIY
TRBJ2-7 TRBV7-2 . ASSLRDILFYEQY
TRBJ1-4 TRBV29-1 . SVESEGNEKLF
TRBJ2-5 TRBV5-1 TRBD2 ASSLAGSGGQETQY
TRBJ2-7 TRBV10-3 TRBD2 AISEAGDEQY
TRBJ1-1 TRBV5-1 . ASSSDSLNTEAF
TRBJ2-7 TRBV6-5 TRBD1 ASSRTGRSNYEQY
TRBJ1-5 TRBV5-5 . ASSLNLQGQNQPQH
TRBJ1-1 TRBV7-3 . ASSFERGTEAF
TRBJ2-3 TRBV7-2 TRBD1 ASSYGTGGPDTQY
TRBJ2-3 TRBV2 . ASSSRQAYTDTQY
TRBJ1-2 TRBV2 . ASSEALGGDYT
TRBJ1-2 TRBV5-1 . ASSLSRGNNYGYT
TRBJ2-7 TRBV14 . ASGLRATHRLY
TRBJ1-1 TRBV21-1 . ARPNRGTTEAF
TRBJ2-3 TRBV5-1 TRBD1 ASSRDRGRTDTQY
TRBJ1-4 TRBV11-2 . ASSLGAGAAWEKLF
TRBJ1-4 TRBV5-1 TRBD1 ASSVTGVNEKLF
TRBJ1-1 TRBV3-1/TRBV3-2 TRBD1 ASSQEERAGGKAF
TRBJ2-2 TRBV6-4 . ASSLDPHTGELF
TRBJ1-5 TRBV2 TRBD1 ASSRQGNNQPQH
TRBJ1-2 TRBV18 . ASSPPRGVSGTYGYT
TRBJ2-2 TRBV27 TRBD1 ASSYQGQANTGELF
TRBJ1-3 TRBV5-4 . ASSIRVGPGLSGNTIY
TRBJ2-4 TRBV24-1 . ATASGGIQY
TRBJ2-7 TRBV28 TRBD2 ASSQDTAGYYEQY
TRBJ1-2 TRBV5-4 . ASSLRAFDPYGYT
TRBJ2-7 TRBV5-1 . ASSFEGSYEQY
TRBJ1-2 TRBV13 . ASSLADGYT
TRBJ1-2 TRBV5-1 TRBD1 ASKVGQDYGYT
TRBJ1-5 TRBV4-1 . ASSQDPSQSYSNQPQH
TRBJ2-1 TRBV4-2 TRBD2 ASSQGTSGNRAEQF
TRBJ2-7 TRBV5-1 TRBD1 ASSYDRDVNYEQY
TRBJ1-1 TRBV2 . ASSELTGKGTEAF
TRBJ2-5 TRBV19 TRBD1 ASSPGQGRGETQY
TRBJ1-5 TRBV18 TRBD1 ASSGQERDQPQH
TRBJ1-6 TRBV7-2 TRBD1 ATQGTGGYSYNSPLH
TRBJ1-3 TRBV19 . ASSPTSSSGNTIY
TRBJ1-6 TRBV30 . AWSIGVQSPLH
TRBJ1-4 TRBV11-2 TRBD1 ASSSGTGAPNEKLF
TRBJ2-1 TRBV9 . ASSVTGSRDEQF